The source of this TCR beta chain is a study of OX40 agonist ivuxolimab in advanced cancers. Study-level background: The costimulatory receptor OX40 (CD134) was targeted by ivuxolimab, a fully human IgG2 agonistic monoclonal antibody. Intravenous ivuxolimab was administered to patients every 2 weeks at six dose levels: 0.01, 0.1, 0.3, 1.5, 3 and 10 mg/kg. Of the roughly 52 dose-escalation patients, hepatocellular carcinoma was present in 19, melanoma in around 15, renal cell carcinoma in 9 and head and neck cancer in 9. Prior anti-PD-1, anti-PD-L1 or anti-CTLA-4 therapy was permitted, and less than 45% of dose-escalation patients had received checkpoint inhibitors. The paper reports the monotherapy dose-escalation portion (N of about 47 patients) of the phase I ivuxolimab trial. The point of sequencing TCRbeta in the periphery was to test whether ivuxolimab changed TCR sequence diversity and drove clonal T-cell expansion. Partial responses were achieved by three dose-escalation patients, of whom one had hepatocellular carcinoma and two had cutaneous melanoma. In the dose-escalation cohort, 82.7% of patients were male, and the mean age was roughly 60 years, with a range of about 23 to 85. What the authors observed across the whole study: At doses of 0.1 to 3.0 mg/kg, clonal expansion of both CD4+ and CD8+ T cells in blood was seen between baseline and week 6. Low levels of normalized T-cell clonal expansion were also seen in some nonresponding patients. The antigen specificity of the clonally expanded peripheral T cells was not determined. In partial responders in the 0.1-3.0 mg/kg groups, normalized peripheral clonal expansion was found to be among the lowest, especially among CD8+ T cells. After ivuxolimab, more expanded clones were found on average in CD8+ T cells than in CD4+ T cells.

Worth noting for this clone: Its antigen remains undetermined. Base quality data are lacking; no much larger clone is found one base away.

For sequencing of the TCRbeta CDR3 region, genomic DNA was extracted from the sorted cells. TCRbeta CDR3 regions were sequenced using the immunoSEQ Assay. TCRdb limited this immuneACCESS table to in-frame rearrangements with V and J called. A share of clones is missing; checked studies link under half to unresolved V genes, and the rest is unexplained. The sample records just under 85,000 clones, 75% to 90% of which are singletons. The ten largest clones represent roughly 0.8% of the sample. The trial excluded patients who had a history of autoimmune disease or were on systemic immunosuppression. In every dose cohort, peripheral blood was drawn for TCR sequencing at baseline, cycle 4 day 1, and cycle 7 day 1. Samples were obtained from an open-label, multicenter, first-in-human phase I dose-escalation trial of ivuxolimab. Adults with locally advanced or metastatic head and neck squamous cell, hepatocellular, melanoma or renal cell carcinoma were enrolled in the trial. Before TCR sequencing, CD4+ T cells and CD8+ T cells from peripheral blood were sorted into separate populations.

The CDR3 runs 17 amino acids, cysteine and phenylalanine included. The only DNA kept is the CDR3, 51 bases in frame from the first base. Based on the germline V gene, the CDR1 and CDR2 sequences are SGHRS and YFSETQ. V and J lose 0 bases and 0 bases, and a span of 12 bases separates them. The V and J genes are TRBV5-1 and TRBJ1-4; the D gene is perhaps TRBD1, from 6 matching bases. This receptor was taken from an adult with an advanced solid tumor such as melanoma, head and neck, liver or kidney cancer. The input for sequencing was CD4+ or CD8+ T cells sorted from blood, taken in a trial of the OX40 agonist ivuxolimab. Here the CDR3 is given as CASSLGGQGSTNEKLFF. The nucleotide sequence is TGCGCCAGCAGCTTGGGCGGGCAGGGGTCAACTAATGAAAAACTGTTTTTT.